This record looks at one TCR beta chain sequence and its context. Its target is not known. This entry comes from a study of beta chain features in type 1 diabetes. Turning to the study itself: On cell yields, gender and age, patients and healthy donors were similar. Study-level points and caveats: Within patients, naive, central memory and Treg TCRB repertoires seemed more similar than within healthy donors. Type 1 diabetes patients showed fewer insertions and more deletions at VDJ junctions.

The CDR3 is 12 amino acids. V shed 6 bases and J shed 6 bases, with 12 bases lying between them. Germline values: CDR1 SQVTM, CDR2 ANQGSEA. Reverse transcribing all isolated RNA meant expressed TCRB transcripts were sequenced. TCRdb's copy holds only in-frame clones and misses some; the assay was immunoSEQ multiplex PCR. This repertoire shows about 260,000 clones, roughly 70% found once; its top ten account for 0.053%. Isolation of CD4+ naive, central memory, regulatory and stem cell-like memory cells was achieved by sorting via CD45RO/CCR7/CD25/CD127/CD95/CD27. Sequenced material: naive CD4+ T cells from blood. The chain couples TRBV29-1 to TRBJ1-5, with a possible D match to TRBD1 (6 bases). The sequence was collected from a man aged 25-45 years in good health. The CDR3 sequence: CSVSSGAQPQHF. In DNA, the CDR3 is TGCAGCGTAAGTTCAGGGGCTCAGCCCCAGCATTTT.